The entry below describes one T cell receptor beta chain. No antigen is known for it. Base qualities are not at hand, and no much larger clone is one base apart. Library preparation used the immunoSEQ multiplex PCR assay. TCRdb stores this immuneACCESS table with in-frame sequences only. Part of the clones is absent; in the studies checked, under half of the shortfall reflects unresolved V genes, and no reason is known for the rest. The sample includes under 55,000 clones, with just over 90% observed a single time. About 2% of the sample lies in the top ten. The germline V gene encodes CDR1 SGHTA and CDR2 FQGTGA. V and J lose 1 base and 7 bases, and a span of 13 bases separates them. Taken from cysteine to phenylalanine, the CDR3 has 15 residues. Left in the record is the CDR3 DNA by itself, 45 bases read in frame from the first base. This entry belongs to a study of T cell changes during pregnancy in multiple sclerosis (dated by TCRdb to about 2019). Turning to the overall study: The study looked at changes in the T cell repertoire across pregnancy in women with multiple sclerosis.

The chain couples TRBV7-3 to TRBJ2-2; tentative D gene TRBD1, with 5 bases matching. This sequence originates from a female donor with multiple sclerosis, enrolled in a pregnancy study. The sample was peripheral blood, taken in the second trimester of pregnancy. This receptor carries the CDR3 CASSLRRAQGGELFF. The DNA is TGTGCCAGCAGCTTAAGAAGGGCCCAGGGCGGGGAGCTGTTTTTT.